These 27 T cell receptor beta chains were all obtained from the same sample, sequenced in a study of neurological immune-mediated disorders. TCRdb processed the 5' RACE reads anew with MiXCR; each CDR3 protein has one entry. The sample comprises 54,000 or so distinct CDR3 sequences, over 3.5% of which are singletons, and 6.5% rests with the top ten. The specimen sequenced was PBMCs. The source is a man in his 60s with multiple sclerosis.

The table lists this clonotype with many counts. The V and J genes are TRBV20-1 and TRBJ1-1; D is undetermined. Looked up from germline, CDR1 is DFQATT and CDR2 is SNEGSKA (reference sequence). V was pared by 6 bases and J by 4 bases, with 15 bases between. This CDR3 contains 13 residues. The CDR3 loop is CSALGGEGTEAFF. The CDR3 DNA is TGCAGTGCCCTGGGTGGGGAAGGCACTGAAGCTTTCTTT.

This clonotype was recorded many times. The rearrangement links TRBV5-1 to TRBJ2-1; D possibly corresponds to TRBD2 (7 bases). Trimming stripped 4 bases from V and 6 bases from J, with 14 bases between. The V gene's germline CDR1 is SGHRS and CDR2 YFSETQ. This CDR3 is 14 amino acids long. The CDR3 DNA sequence: TGCGCCAGCAGCATCGGGGGGCCTGGCAATGAGCAGTTCTTC. The encoded protein is CASSIGGPGNEQFF.

Ten or more counts support this clonotype. The chain joins TRBV20-1 to TRBJ2-1; no clear D. The CDR3 is 11 residues long. Trimming stripped 6 bases from V and 6 bases from J, with 9 bases between. The V gene's germline CDR1 is DFQATT and CDR2 SNEGSKA (reference sequence). The CDR3 sequence: CSAPRSNEQFF. The CDR3, as DNA: TGCAGTGCACCCCGCTCCAATGAGCAGTTCTTC.

This clonotype was observed at least ten times. This rearrangement joins TRBV6-2 or TRBV6-3 to TRBJ2-7, with D possibly called TRBD1 or TRBD2 (5 bases each). There are 15 residues in the CDR3. The germline CDR1 and CDR2 sequences are MNHEY and SVGEGT. Trimming shortened V by 2 bases and J by 4 bases, and 15 bases separated the two germline ends. CDR3 region: CASSYLPGTLYEQYF. The CDR3 DNA is TGTGCCAGCAGTTACCTTCCCGGGACGCTTTACGAGCAGTACTTC.

This clonotype was observed at least ten times. The genes are TRBV20-1 and TRBJ1-2, with 8 bases lining up with TRBD1. After removal of 6 bases from V and 0 bases from J, the junction contained 9 bases not matched to a gene. The CDR3 covers 15 residues. Germline lookup yields CDR1 DFQATT and CDR2 SNEGSKA (reference sequence). CDR3: CSAPDRGPANYGYTF. The DNA for the CDR3 is TGCAGTGCCCCCGACAGGGGCCCAGCTAACTATGGCTACACCTTC.

This clonotype was observed at least ten times. The chain joins TRBV20-1 to TRBJ1-6; 7 bases fit TRBD1. The CDR3 is made up of 15 amino acids. Germline-derived CDR1 and CDR2 are DFQATT and SNEGSKA (reference sequence). V shed 5 bases, J shed 4 bases, and the junction held 8 bases outside the gene matches. CDR3 sequence: CSAPRDSSYNSPLHF. The DNA for the CDR3 is TGCAGTGCTCCGAGGGACAGTAGTTATAATTCACCCCTCCACTTT.

The table lists this clonotype with many counts. The V gene is TRBV5-1, the J gene TRBJ2-1, with a tentative D call TRBD1 (5 bases). Germline V gives CDR1 SGHRS, CDR2 YFSETQ. V was cut by 4 bases and J by 4 bases, with 15 bases left in between. The CDR3 sequence is 15 residues long. The CDR3 spells CASSNQGGRYNEQFF. For the CDR3, the DNA is TGCGCCAGCAGCAATCAGGGCGGACGATACAATGAGCAGTTCTTC.

This clonotype was recorded at least ten times. The chain combines TRBV5-1 with TRBJ2-5; 7 bases map to TRBD1. With 2 bases clipped from V and 5 bases from J, the junction kept 6 bases outside the gene matches. This CDR3 has 14 residues. CDR1 is SGHRS and CDR2 is YFSETQ in the germline V gene. The CDR3 region is CASSLQGTRETQYF. The DNA for the CDR3 is TGCGCCAGCAGCTTACAGGGGACCAGGGAGACCCAGTACTTC.

The J gene is TRBJ2-2, the V gene TRBV3-1; TRBD2 matches at 7 bases. CDR3 length: 17 amino acids. Germline trimming cut 3 bases from V and 5 bases from J; bases unmatched to any gene: 12. Looked up from germline, CDR1 is LGHDT and CDR2 is YNNKEL (reference sequence). The CDR3 here is CASSHTPTALATGELFF. The CDR3 DNA is TGTGCCAGCAGCCACACCCCAACGGCACTAGCGACCGGGGAGCTGTTTTTT.

This clonotype was recorded many times. The chain uses TRBV20-1 and TRBJ2-1, with D tentatively TRBD2 (6 bases). Germline V gene sequence: CDR1 DFQATT, CDR2 SNEGSKA (reference sequence). The CDR3 is made up of 12 amino acids. Trimming removed 0 bases from V and 10 bases from J, with 10 bases in between. CDR3 sequence (DNA): TGCAGTGCTAGAGAAGGTCGGGGGGAGCAGTTCTTC. Its translation is CSAREGRGEQFF.

In this sample, this clonotype turned up many times. J is TRBJ2-5 and V is TRBV5-1; D is uncertain. CDR3 length equals 12 residues. The germline V and J ends were trimmed by 4 bases and 0 bases, with 4 bases remaining between them. Germline assignment: CDR1 SGHRS and CDR2 YFSETQ. The CDR3 loop reads CASSGNQETQYF. The CDR3, as DNA: TGCGCCAGCAGCGGTAACCAAGAGACCCAGTACTTC. Filled out from reference TRBV5-1 and TRBJ2-5, the complete variable domain reads KAGVTQTPRYLIKTRGQQVTLSCSPISGHRSVSWYQQTPGQGLQFLFEYFSETQRNKGNFPGRFSGRQFSNSRSEMNVSTLELGDSALYLCASSGNQETQYFGPGTRLLVL.

This clonotype was seen ten or more times. The chain links TRBV6-1 to TRBJ1-6; D is unclear. V was shortened by 0 bases and J by 17 bases, with 14 bases between the two germline ends. CDR3 length: 13 amino acids. CDR1 MNHNS and CDR2 SASEGT come from the germline V gene. CDR3 region: CASSEAWAAGVHF. The CDR3 DNA reads TGTGCCAGCAGTGAAGCGTGGGCAGCCGGGGTCCACTTT.

This clonotype was seen ten or more times. With a much larger clone just one base away, this may be a read error. It is likely a read error, because the conserved phenylalanine at the end of the CDR3 is missing. The CDR3, as DNA: TGTGCCAGCAGCGTCGAGGGGGGGAGTAGTGCCAAAAACATTCAGTACTGC. Amino acids: CASSVEGGSSAKNIQYC. The chain carries TRBV9 and TRBJ2-4; D is perhaps TRBD2 (7 bases). V lost 2 bases to trimming and J lost 1 base, with 16 bases between them. The length of the CDR3 is 17 residues. The germline CDR1 and CDR2 sequences are SGDLS and YYNGEE.

This clonotype was detected ten times or more. V gene TRBV20-1 combines with J gene TRBJ1-1; no firm D call. The V gene's germline CDR1 is DFQATT and CDR2 SNEGSKA (reference sequence). Trimming took off 6 bases at V and 4 bases at J, with 9 bases between the two ends. The length of the CDR3 is 11 residues. The CDR3 loop reads CSAGSSTEAFF. The CDR3 DNA is TGCAGTGCAGGGAGTAGCACTGAAGCTTTCTTT.

There are many counts of this clonotype. V gene TRBV7-9 combines with J gene TRBJ2-3; D is possibly TRBD1 (6 bases). Germline V gene sequence: CDR1 SEHNR, CDR2 FQNEAQ (reference sequence). This CDR3 is built from 12 residues. Trimming removed 7 bases at V and 4 bases at J, with 9 bases between. The CDR3 here is CASTGQPDTQYF. CDR3 nucleotide sequence: TGTGCCAGCACCGGACAGCCAGATACGCAGTATTTT.

At least ten counts were recorded for this clonotype. The CDR3 reads CASSFQQGYGANVLTF. The CDR3 DNA is TGCGCCAGCAGCTTCCAACAGGGTTATGGGGCCAACGTCCTGACTTTC. The V and J genes are TRBV5-1 and TRBJ2-6; D is possibly TRBD1 (6 bases). CDR3 size: 16 residues. V gave up 2 bases and J gave up 3 bases, with 12 bases separating them. Germline lookup yields CDR1 SGHRS and CDR2 YFSETQ.

This clonotype was seen at least ten times. The J gene is TRBJ1-6, the V gene TRBV5-1, with TRBD1 as a possible D gene (5 bases). Germline V gene sequence: CDR1 SGHRS, CDR2 YFSETQ. Trimming took off 0 bases at V and 5 bases at J, with 6 bases between the two ends. The CDR3 contains 14 residues. The CDR3 sequence is CASSLGQNNSPLHF. The CDR3, as DNA: TGCGCCAGCAGCTTGGGACAGAATAATTCACCCCTCCACTTT.

This clonotype was recorded at least ten times. This chain links TRBV27 with TRBJ2-1; D gene unclear. CDR3 size: 16 residues. The V gene lost 2 bases and the J gene lost 6 bases, with 17 bases spanning the gap. Looked up from germline, CDR1 is MNHEY and CDR2 is SMNVEV (reference sequence). The CDR3: CASSLIVGHSSNEQFF. In DNA, the CDR3 is TGTGCCAGCAGTTTAATAGTTGGTCATTCGAGCAATGAGCAGTTCTTC.

This clonotype occurred many times. The V gene is TRBV20-1, the J gene TRBJ2-1; 7 nucleotides line up with TRBD2. There are 15 residues in the CDR3. Germline CDR1 is DFQATT and CDR2 is SNEGSKA (reference sequence). V lost 2 bases, J lost 6 bases, and 10 bases stayed unmatched. The CDR3: CSARFASGLGNEQFF. The CDR3, as DNA: TGCAGTGCTAGATTTGCTAGCGGACTTGGCAATGAGCAGTTCTTC.

This clonotype was counted many times. The gene calls are TRBV5-1 and TRBJ2-7, with 8 bases identical to TRBD2. With 0 bases clipped from V and 4 bases from J, the junction kept 6 bases outside the gene matches. Looked up from germline, CDR1 is SGHRS and CDR2 is YFSETQ. The CDR3 runs 15 residues. The chain's CDR3 is CASSLGSGSGYEQYF. CDR3 coding DNA: TGCGCCAGCAGCTTGGGGAGCGGGAGTGGTTACGAGCAGTACTTC.

This clonotype was counted ten times or more. The chain recombines TRBV10-1 with TRBJ2-3, with D perhaps matching TRBD1 (5 bases). The germline gives CDR1 WNHNN, CDR2 SYGVQD (reference sequence). The CDR3 sequence is 14 residues long. Trimming cost V 3 bases and J 3 bases, with 10 bases left between them. Here the CDR3 DNA reads TGCGCCAGCAGTGACGGACACCCTACAGATACGCAGTATTTT. It specifies CASSDGHPTDTQYF.

The table lists this clonotype with many counts. The genes are TRBV29-1 and TRBJ2-4, with 8 bases matching TRBD1. Looked up from germline, CDR1 is SQVTM and CDR2 is ANQGSEA. The CDR3 consists of 14 residues. CDR3 in amino acids: CSVTGEQGKNIQYF. The CDR3 nucleotides read TGCAGTGTGACAGGGGAACAGGGCAAAAACATTCAGTACTTC.

Note on this clonotype: This may stem from a read error, because a much larger clone lies one nucleotide away. The V gene is TRBV7-7, the J gene TRBJ2-2, with 7 bases identical to TRBD1. Trimming at V came to 1 base and at J to 1 base, leaving 6 bases not matched to a gene. CDR1 and CDR2 (germline): SSHAT, FNYEAQ (reference sequence). This CDR3 contains 17 residues. In DNA form, the CDR3 reads TGTGCCAGCAGCTTAGTCGGGACAGCCATGAACACCGGGGAGCTGTTTTTT. Translating it yields CASSLVGTAMNTGELFF.

This clonotype has at least ten counts. The V and J genes are TRBV5-1 and TRBJ2-1, with 7 nucleotides matching TRBD1. Germline V gives CDR1 SGHRS, CDR2 YFSETQ. CDR3 length: 15 residues. J was trimmed by 4 bases and V by 4 bases; bases with no gene match: 8. The chain's CDR3 is CASSPTGTAYNEQFF. The CDR3 DNA reads as TGCGCCAGCAGCCCTACCGGGACAGCATACAATGAGCAGTTCTTC.

This clonotype was counted at least ten times. V is TRBV5-5 and J is TRBJ1-1; possibly TRBD1 for D (6 bases). Deletions cut 0 bases from V and 5 bases from J, with 20 bases between. The CDR3 sequence is 17 residues long. The V gene's germline CDR1 is SGHKS and CDR2 YYEKEE (reference sequence). The CDR3 sequence: CASSLGAGVGGRTEAFF. The DNA for the CDR3 is TGTGCCAGCAGCTTGGGGGCAGGGGTTGGGGGACGGACTGAAGCTTTCTTT.

There are many counts of this clonotype. V gene TRBV7-8 combines with J gene TRBJ2-1, with 9 positions matching TRBD1. The CDR3 runs to 15 residues. V lost 6 bases to trimming and J lost 4 bases; unmatched junction nucleotides: 7. Germline V lookup: CDR1 SGHVS, CDR2 FQNEAQ. The CDR3 nucleotides are TGTGCCAGCAGGCAAGGGGGACAGGGTTACAATGAGCAGTTCTTC. Its protein is CASRQGGQGYNEQFF. Variable domain in full (rest from reference TRBV7-8 and TRBJ2-1): GAGVSQSPRYKVAKRGQDVALRCDPISGHVSLFWYQQALGQGPEFLTYFQNEAQLDKSGLPSDRFFAERPEGSVSTLKIQRTQQEDSAVYLCASRQGGQGYNEQFFGPGTRLTVL.

The sample holds many counts of this clonotype. V usage is TRBV20-1 and J usage is TRBJ2-2; TRBD2 matches at 9 bases. CDR3 size: 15 residues. After removal of 3 bases from V and 6 bases from J, the junction contained 8 bases not matched to a gene. From germline, CDR1 is DFQATT and CDR2 SNEGSKA (reference sequence). CDR3 loop: CSASNSGSRAGELFF. The CDR3 coding sequence is TGCAGTGCTAGCAATAGCGGGAGCCGGGCCGGGGAGCTGTTTTTT.